A single T cell receptor (beta chain) is shown here with its context. The record originates from a study of blood T cell repertoires in COVID-19. The CDR3 sequence is 16 residues long. Participants were placed into cohorts based on the clinical history they reported. Recovered status in Cohort 3 required two negative PCRs, clearance, or symptom resolution. Produced via immunoSEQ multiplex PCR; TCRdb's table is partial and in-frame only. There are around 480,000 clones in the sample; approximately 86% occur only once, and 0.7% lies in the top ten. This TCR came from a woman younger than 35 who had recovered from COVID-19. Sequenced material: PBMCs or T cells enriched from blood (not recorded which). This chain uses TRBV21-1 with TRBJ2-3; the D call TRBD2 from the table was never checked on the DNA. TRBV21-1 is a pseudogene segment. The chain's CDR3 is CASSTNQRGAQNTQYF. DNA of the CDR3: TGTGCCAGCAGCACTAACCAGCGGGGGGCACAAAATACGCAGTATTTT.